Sequencing of this TCR beta chain was carried out in a study of regulatory T cells in long-lasting Graves disease. At the level of the study: Antithyroid drug exposure in newly diagnosed Graves' patients had lasted under 3 months.

Indicated time point: newly diagnosed GD, antithyroid drugs for less than 3 months. PBMC-derived RNA was used for the TCR library. HTBI primers from iRepertoire and Arm-PCR of CDR3 regions yielded the TCR beta libraries. Each CDR3 protein gets one entry after TCRdb re-called the multiplex PCR reads with MiXCR. The sample has over 200,000 distinct CDR3 sequences, 15% to 20% seen once. Germline values: CDR1 DFQATT, CDR2 SNEGSKA (reference sequence). The CDR3 spans 15 residues. V dropped 3 bases and J dropped 5 bases, with 20 bases sitting between them. Study results and limitations: Those with persistent disease had in common more public clonotypes (about 3,000) than new patients (roughly 1,000).

This clonotype was recorded a few times. Its target is not known. A much larger clonotype is one base distant, so this may be a read error. The sample also formed part of further work on T cells in Graves' hyperthyroidism and ophthalmopathy. That source adds: The diagnoses drew upon clinical symptoms, serum thyroxine and TRAb, thyroid ultrasound and orbital computed tomography.

The chain carries TRBV20-1 and TRBJ2-7; TRBD2 might be the D (8 bases). The sample here was peripheral blood mononuclear cells (PBMCs), taken at new diagnosis, from a patient treated with antithyroid drugs. The origin of this receptor is a woman younger than 45 with Graves disease. The CDR3 here is CSASPIGGGTDEQYF. CDR3 DNA: TGCAGTGCTAGTCCCATCGGCGGGGGGACAGACGAGCAGTACTTC.